Listed here is a single TCR beta chain. A single count supports this clone. Its antigen is still unknown. Base-call qualities are not available, and no considerably larger clone is one nucleotide away. Whole blood was collected in K2EDTA tubes by collaborating institutions according to the institutions' own protocols. Collaborator samples were shipped for TCRbeta analysis as frozen whole blood, isolated PBMCs, or DNA extracted from either sample type. Looking up the germline V gene yields CDR1 SGDLS and CDR2 YYNGEE. Relative to germline, V is missing 4 bases and J is missing 5 bases, with 11 bases of the junction outside any gene match. The CDR3 sequence holds 16 residues, the cysteine and phenylalanine included. Of the read, only the CDR3 DNA is kept; its 48 bases are in frame from base 1. The record originates from a study of blood T cell repertoires in COVID-19 (dated by TCRdb to the early 2020s). Regarding the research as a whole: The collaborator samples originated in the United States, Italy and Spain and spanned the acute and convalescent phases of COVID-19. The prospective study material was composed of cDNA or gDNA derived from T cells, B-cell-depleted T cells, or PBMCs. Subjects who had been exposed to COVID-19, were actively infected with it, or had recovered from it provided the deeply sampled blood TCRbeta repertoires that made up the dataset. The repertoires were released in a freely available public database meant as a resource for research on the immune response to SARS-CoV-2. Samples were obtained from the ongoing ImmuneRACE study (first 160 participants) and from about 1,300 subjects provided by 6 global collaborators. Nearly every sample came with metadata listing a de-identified subject ID, COVID-19 status, age in years and sex. Where HLA class I and class II types were available, the types were taken from metadata supplied by the sample provider, not from assay-based typing.

TCRbeta CDR3 regions were amplified from genomic DNA using the immunoSEQ Assay, a bias-controlled multiplex PCR. In the authors' own workflow: Within the assay, amplification of reference gene primers was used to estimate how many nucleated cells each sample contained. Sequence reads were collapsed and filtered to measure the absolute abundance of every unique TCRbeta CDR3 rearrangement. For each sample, productive Simpson clonality was calculated as the square root of Simpson's diversity index across productive rearrangements. Imported from immuneACCESS, the table was reduced by TCRdb to in-frame sequences with V and J called. These copies leave out some clones; in studies compared against another copy, an unresolved V gene accounts for under half, and the cause of the remainder is not known. V and J calls and clone size come straight from that table; D and trimming were deduced from the DNA. The sample table lists some 51,000 clones, 90% of them with a count of one. Approximately 6.2% of the sample is in the top ten clones.

Overall results and qualifications from the work: The quantity of clinical and demographic metadata differed by source and by participant and was supplied without curation.

The sequence was obtained from a man in his forties with acute or convalescent COVID-19. Sequencing was carried out using peripheral blood. The rearranged chain carries TRBV9 and TRBJ2-1; 8 bases in the middle match TRBD2. The CDR3 protein sequence reads: CASSPGGAGVHNEQFF. In nucleotides, the sequence is TGTGCCAGCAGCCCCGGGGGGGCGGGAGTTCACAATGAGCAGTTCTTC.